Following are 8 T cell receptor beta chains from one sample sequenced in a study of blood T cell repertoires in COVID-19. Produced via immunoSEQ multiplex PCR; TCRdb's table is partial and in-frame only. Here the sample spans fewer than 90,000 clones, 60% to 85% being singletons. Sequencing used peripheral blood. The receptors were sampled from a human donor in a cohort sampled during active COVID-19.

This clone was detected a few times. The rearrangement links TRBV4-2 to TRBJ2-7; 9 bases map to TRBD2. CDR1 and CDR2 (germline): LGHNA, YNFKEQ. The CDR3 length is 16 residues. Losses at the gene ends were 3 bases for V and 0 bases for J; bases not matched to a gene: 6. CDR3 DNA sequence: TGTGCCAGCAGCCATTCACTAGCGGGCCTCTCCTACGAGCAGTACTTC. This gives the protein CASSHSLAGLSYEQYF.

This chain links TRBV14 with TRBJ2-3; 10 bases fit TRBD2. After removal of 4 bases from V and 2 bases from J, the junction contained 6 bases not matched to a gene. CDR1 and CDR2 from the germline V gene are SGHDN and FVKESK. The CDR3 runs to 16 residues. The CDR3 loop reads CASSRGTSEHTDTQYF. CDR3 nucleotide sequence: TGTGCCAGCAGCCGAGGGACTAGCGAACACACAGATACGCAGTATTTT.

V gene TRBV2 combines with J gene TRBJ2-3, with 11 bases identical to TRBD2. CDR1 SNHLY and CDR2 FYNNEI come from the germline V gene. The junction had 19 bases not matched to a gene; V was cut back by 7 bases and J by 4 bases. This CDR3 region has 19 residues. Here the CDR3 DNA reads TGTGCCAGCACCCAGAAAAAAGTAGCGGGAGGGCCGGGGGCAGATACGCAGTATTTT. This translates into CASTQKKVAGGPGADTQYF. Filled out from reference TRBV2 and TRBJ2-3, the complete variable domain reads EPEVTQTPSHQVTQMGQEVILRCVPISNHLYFYWYRQILGQKVEFLVSFYNNEISEKSEIFDDQFSVERPDGSNFTLKIRSTKLEDSAMYFCASTQKKVAGGPGADTQYFGPGTRLTVL.

CDR3 residues: CASSQEPAGGPGSYNEQFF. In DNA form, the CDR3 reads TGTGCCAGCAGCCAAGAGCCAGCGGGAGGGCCGGGCTCCTACAATGAGCAGTTCTTC. V is TRBV3-1 (or the pseudogene TRBV3-2) and J is TRBJ2-1; 10 bases agree with TRBD2. The CDR3 is 19 residues long. Per the germline V gene, CDR1 is LGHDT and CDR2 is YNNKEL (reference sequence). V lost 0 bases to trimming and J lost 0 bases; unmatched junction nucleotides: 8.

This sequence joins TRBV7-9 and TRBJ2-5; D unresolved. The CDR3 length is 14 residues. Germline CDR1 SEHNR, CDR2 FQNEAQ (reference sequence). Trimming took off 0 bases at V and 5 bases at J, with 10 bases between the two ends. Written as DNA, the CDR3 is TGTGCCAGCAGCTTAGCGTCTGGCCGTGAGACCCAGTACTTC. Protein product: CASSLASGRETQYF.

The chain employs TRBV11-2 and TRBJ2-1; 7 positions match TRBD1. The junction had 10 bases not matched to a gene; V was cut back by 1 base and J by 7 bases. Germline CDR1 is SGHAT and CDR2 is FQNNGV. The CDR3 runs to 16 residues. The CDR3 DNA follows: TGTGCCAGCAGCTTAGGTGGAGAGGGGGCATATAATGAGCAGTTCTTC. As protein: CASSLGGEGAYNEQFF. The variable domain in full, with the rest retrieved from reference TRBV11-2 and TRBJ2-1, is EAGVAQSPRYKIIEKRQSVAFWCNPISGHATLYWYQQILGQGPKLLIQFQNNGVVDDSQLPKDRFSAERLKGVDSTLKIQPAKLEDSAVYLCASSLGGEGAYNEQFFGPGTRLTVL.

The CDR3 DNA sequence: TGTGCCAGCAGTTACGAACGGCTAGCGAAAGAGACCCAGTACTTC. Translated, it gives CASSYERLAKETQYF. The chain carries TRBV6-5 and TRBJ2-5; D perhaps matches TRBD2 (6 bases). The CDR3 runs 15 residues. V gave up 2 bases and J gave up 3 bases, with 13 bases separating them. Germline CDR1 MNHEY, CDR2 SVGAGI.

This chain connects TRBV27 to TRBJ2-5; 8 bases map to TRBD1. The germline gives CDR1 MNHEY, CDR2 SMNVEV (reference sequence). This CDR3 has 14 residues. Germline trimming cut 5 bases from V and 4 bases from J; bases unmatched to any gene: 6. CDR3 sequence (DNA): TGTGCCAGCAGTCTACAGGGGGGAGCAGAGACCCAGTACTTC. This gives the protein CASSLQGGAETQYF.